Listed below are T cell receptor beta chains from one sample, sequenced in a study of T cells after yellow fever vaccination. TCRdb independently ran MiXCR on the 5' RACE reads; one entry per CDR3 protein. The data show 29,000 or so distinct CDR3 sequences, about 5% seen once. The source was CD8+ T cells sorted from PBMCs, collected 10 days after the yellow fever booster vaccination. Receptors were obtained from a man aged 25 to 40 who received the YFV17D yellow fever vaccine. Both conserved end residues are part of each CDR3. A D gene is named only where the DNA matches it firmly. The size of a clone is reported for some rows only, either as once, few or many, or as a class for expanded clones.

v_call	d_call	j_call	clone_size	cdr3_nt	cdr3_aa
TRBV28	NA	TRBJ2-7	many	TGTGCCAGCAGTTTACCGGTAGGGAGCTCCTACGAGCAGTACTTC	CASSLPVGSSYEQYF
TRBV9	NA	TRBJ2-7	many	TGTGCCAGCAGCGTAGGGGGATCCCCTTACGAGCAGTACTTC	CASSVGGSPYEQYF
TRBV6-2/TRBV6-3	NA	TRBJ2-5	many	TGTGCCAGCCGCAGAGGAGAGACCCAGTACTTC	CASRRGETQYF
TRBV5-4	TRBD2	TRBJ2-7	many	TGTGCCAGCAGCCGGACTAGCGGGAGGGACGGGCAGTACTTC	CASSRTSGRDGQYF
TRBV4-1	TRBD1	TRBJ2-3	many	TGCGCCAGCAGCGGGGGACAGGGTCCGCAGTATTTT	CASSGGQGPQYF
TRBV7-2	TRBD1	TRBJ2-1	many	TGTGCCAGCAGCCAAACGGACAGGGTAATCTACAATGAGCAGTTCTTC	CASSQTDRVIYNEQFF
TRBV6-1	TRBD2	TRBJ2-5	many	TGTGCCAGCAGTGAACCACGCTTCCTTGCGGGAGGAGAGACCCAGTACTTC	CASSEPRFLAGGETQYF
TRBV29-1	NA	TRBJ2-2	many	TGCAGCGTCCTCAGGGAAACCGGGGAGCTGTTTTTT	CSVLRETGELFF
TRBV10-1	NA	TRBJ2-1	many	TGCGCCAGCAGTGAGTCGTGGGAGTGGGGCTACAATGAGCAGTTCTTC	CASSESWEWGYNEQFF
TRBV11-2	TRBD1	TRBJ2-5	many	TGTGCCAGCAGCTTAGTCTTCTCCAGGGGGCGAAATTCCGACCAAGAGACCCAGTACTTC	CASSLVFSRGRNSDQETQYF
TRBV28	NA	TRBJ2-3	medium-sized	TGTGCCAGCAGTTTGGGGAGCTTTGATACGCAGTATTTT	CASSLGSFDTQYF
TRBV20-1	NA	TRBJ2-2	many	TGCAGTGCTAGAGATCCCGACAGAAACACCGGGGAGCTGTTTTTT	CSARDPDRNTGELFF
TRBV29-1	NA	TRBJ2-4	many	TGCAGCGTTCGAGAGGGTGCCTCTACTCAGTACTTC	CSVREGASTQYF
TRBV6-2/TRBV6-3	NA	TRBJ2-2	many	TGTGCCAGCACCAACACCGGGGAGCTGTTTTTT	CASTNTGELFF
TRBV9	TRBD2	TRBJ2-7	many	TGTGCCAGCAGCTCGGGACTAGCCACGAGGGAGCAGTACTTC	CASSSGLATREQYF
TRBV20-1	TRBD1	TRBJ2-3	many	TGCAGTGCTAGAGGAACCCCAGACAGGGGATATACAGATACGCAGTATTTT	CSARGTPDRGYTDTQYF
TRBV4-3	NA	TRBJ1-2	many	TGCGCCAGCAGCCAAGAACCAGGGGTCGAAGGCTACACCTTC	CASSQEPGVEGYTF
TRBV7-7	TRBD2	TRBJ2-1	many	TGTGCTAGCAGCTTAGAACTAGCGGGAGCGTCCCATGAGCAGTTCTTC	CASSLELAGASHEQFF
TRBV7-6	TRBD2	TRBJ2-1	many	TGTGCCAGCAGCTTAGCGCCCAGCGGGAGTTCCAATGAGCAGTTCTTC	CASSLAPSGSSNEQFF
TRBV7-9	TRBD2	TRBJ2-1	many	TGTGCCAGCAGCTTAGGACTAGCGGGAGACAATGAGCAGTTCTTC	CASSLGLAGDNEQFF
TRBV7-6	NA	TRBJ1-1	many	TGTGCCAGCAGCCCCACAGGGAACACTGAAGCTTTCTTT	CASSPTGNTEAFF
TRBV27	NA	TRBJ2-3	many	TGTGCCAGCAGTTTAACGGGGCTCGGGGCAGATACGCAGTATTTT	CASSLTGLGADTQYF
TRBV9	NA	TRBJ2-7	NA	TGTGCCAGCGGCTCGACAATCAGCTCCTACGAGCAGTACTTC	CASGSTISSYEQYF
TRBV29-1	NA	TRBJ1-5	many	TGCAGCGTTGAAGAGGAGGGGGATCAGCCCCAGCATTTT	CSVEEEGDQPQHF
TRBV10-3	TRBD2	TRBJ2-7	many	TGTGCCACTAGCGGGGACCTCTCCTACGAGCAGTACTTC	CATSGDLSYEQYF
TRBV28	NA	TRBJ1-1	many	TGTGCCAGCAGTCCGGACAGAATCGACACTGAAGCTTTCTTT	CASSPDRIDTEAFF
TRBV10-3	NA	TRBJ2-3	many	TGTGCCATCAGTGAGGACCACACAGATACGCAGTATTTT	CAISEDHTDTQYF
TRBV29-1	NA	TRBJ2-7	many	TGCAGCGTCGCCTTGGGCGCTTCCGAGCAGTACTTC	CSVALGASEQYF
TRBV7-9	NA	TRBJ2-5	many	TGTGCCAGCAGCTTAGTATTGGGCGAAGAGACCCAGTACTTC	CASSLVLGEETQYF
TRBV9	TRBD2	TRBJ2-1	many	TGTGCCAGCAGCCCCGGTGGTAGCGGGAGTTTGTCCTACAATGAGCAGTTCTTC	CASSPGGSGSLSYNEQFF
TRBV30	NA	TRBJ1-5	many	TGTGCCTGGAGTGTAAGTGGGGGTCATCAGCCCCAGCATTTT	CAWSVSGGHQPQHF
TRBV20-1	NA	TRBJ1-2	many	TGCAGTGCTCCACGGAGTGGGGGAGGCTACACCTTC	CSAPRSGGGYTF
TRBV29-1	NA	TRBJ2-7	many	TGCAGCGTATCCACAGGGTACGAGCAGTACTTC	CSVSTGYEQYF
TRBV7-3	NA	TRBJ2-5	many	TGTGCCAGCAGCTTAACGGGACCCGGAGAGACCCAGTACTTC	CASSLTGPGETQYF
TRBV5-5	NA	TRBJ1-4	many	TGTGCCAGCAGCTTGGGAACAGGTCTAGAGGAAAAACTGTTTTTT	CASSLGTGLEEKLFF
TRBV5-1	NA	TRBJ1-2	many	TGCGCCAGCAGCTTGGGACTGGACAGCTCTAACTATGGCTACACCTTC	CASSLGLDSSNYGYTF
TRBV5-6	NA	TRBJ2-5	many	TGTGCCAGCAGCTTGCCCGGAGAGACCCAGTACTTC	CASSLPGETQYF
TRBV6-5	TRBD2	TRBJ2-7	many	TGTGCCAGCAGTTACTCCGCTAGCGGGGGGTCCTACGAGCAGTACTTC	CASSYSASGGSYEQYF
TRBV29-1	NA	TRBJ2-7	many	TGCAGCGTTGACTCCCCCGGGGCAGGGGACACCTACGAGCAGTACTTC	CSVDSPGAGDTYEQYF
TRBV4-3	TRBD1	TRBJ1-4	many	TGCGCCAGCAGCCAGGCCCAGGGGGCAAAACTGTTTTTT	CASSQAQGAKLFF
TRBV29-1	NA	TRBJ2-1	many	TGCAGCGTACCTCGGTCCTACAATGAGCAGTTCTTC	CSVPRSYNEQFF
TRBV3-1	NA	TRBJ2-7	many	TGTGCCAGCAGCCAACCGAGCGAGGGAAGCTACGAGCAGTACTTC	CASSQPSEGSYEQYF
TRBV28	TRBD2	TRBJ2-3	many	TGTGCCAGCAGTTTAAGGGGAGGGCTCGCAGATACGCAGTATTTT	CASSLRGGLADTQYF
TRBV15	TRBD2	TRBJ2-1	many	TGTGCCACCAGCCCCCCGGGAGGGCCGGTTTTGAATGAGCAGTTCTTC	CATSPPGGPVLNEQFF
TRBV10-3	TRBD2	TRBJ2-1	many	TGTGCCATCAGTGATGGGACTAGCGGGACAGTCTACAATGAGCAGTTCTTC	CAISDGTSGTVYNEQFF
TRBV27	NA	TRBJ2-7	many	TGTGCCAGCAGTTTATCCTCCGCGTTTGCGGGCTACGAGCAGTACTTC	CASSLSSAFAGYEQYF